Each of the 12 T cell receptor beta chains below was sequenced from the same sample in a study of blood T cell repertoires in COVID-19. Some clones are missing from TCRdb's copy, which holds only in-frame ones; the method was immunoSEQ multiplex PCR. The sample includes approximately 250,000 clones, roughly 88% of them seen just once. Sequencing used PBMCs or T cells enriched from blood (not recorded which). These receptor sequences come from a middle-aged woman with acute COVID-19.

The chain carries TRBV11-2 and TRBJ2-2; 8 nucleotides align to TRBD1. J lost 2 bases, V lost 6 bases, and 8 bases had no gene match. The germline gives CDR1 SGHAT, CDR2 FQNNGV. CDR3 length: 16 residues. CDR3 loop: CASRRMQGANTGELFF. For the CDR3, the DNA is TGTGCCAGCAGGCGCATGCAGGGGGCTAACACCGGGGAGCTGTTTTTT.

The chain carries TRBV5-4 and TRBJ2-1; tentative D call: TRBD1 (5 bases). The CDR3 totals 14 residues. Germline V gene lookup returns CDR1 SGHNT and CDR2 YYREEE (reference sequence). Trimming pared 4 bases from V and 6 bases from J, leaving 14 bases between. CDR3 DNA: TGTGCCAGCAGCACCGTGCAGGGCGGCAATGAGCAGTTCTTC. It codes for CASSTVQGGNEQFF.

The CDR3, as DNA: TGCGCCAGCAGCTTCCCGGGACAGGGGATAGATACGCAGTATTTT. The encoded protein is CASSFPGQGIDTQYF. The V gene is TRBV5-1, the J gene TRBJ2-3, with TRBD1 matching 10 bases. Germline-derived CDR1 and CDR2 are SGHRS and YFSETQ. Unmatched junction bases numbered 5, after V lost 2 bases and J lost 5 bases. This CDR3 spans 15 amino acids.

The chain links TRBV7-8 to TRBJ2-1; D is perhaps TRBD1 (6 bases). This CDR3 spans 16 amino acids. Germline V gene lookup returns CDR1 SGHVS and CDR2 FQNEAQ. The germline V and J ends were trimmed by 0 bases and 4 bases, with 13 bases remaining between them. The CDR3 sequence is CASSLAYRVLYNEQFF. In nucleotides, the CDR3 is TGTGCCAGCAGCTTAGCGTACAGGGTTCTGTACAATGAGCAGTTCTTC.

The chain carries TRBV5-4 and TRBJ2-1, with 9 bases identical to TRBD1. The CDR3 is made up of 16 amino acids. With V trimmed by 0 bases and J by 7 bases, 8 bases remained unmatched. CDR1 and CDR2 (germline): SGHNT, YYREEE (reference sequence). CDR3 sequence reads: CASSLVYGQGSNEQFF. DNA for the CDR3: TGTGCCAGCAGCTTGGTCTACGGACAGGGGAGTAATGAGCAGTTCTTC.

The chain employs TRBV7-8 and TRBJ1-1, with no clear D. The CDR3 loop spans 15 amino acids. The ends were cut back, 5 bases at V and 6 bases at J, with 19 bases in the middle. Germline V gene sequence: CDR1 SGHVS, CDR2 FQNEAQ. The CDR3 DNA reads TGTGCCAGCAGCCGTAGATCTTCGTTGATCCCTGAAGCTTTCTTT. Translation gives CASSRRSSLIPEAFF.

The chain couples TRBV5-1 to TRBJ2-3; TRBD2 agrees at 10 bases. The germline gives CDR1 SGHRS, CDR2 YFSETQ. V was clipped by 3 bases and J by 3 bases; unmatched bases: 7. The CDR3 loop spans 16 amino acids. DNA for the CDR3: TGCGCCAGCAGCTCCGGACTAGCGGTGTGGACAGATACGCAGTATTTT. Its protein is CASSSGLAVWTDTQYF.

For the CDR3, the DNA is TGTGCCAGCAGACCCCAGAGCGGGAGAAGGTTTGGCGCAGATACGCAGTATTTT. This gives the protein CASRPQSGRRFGADTQYF. V and J are TRBV28 and TRBJ2-3; 8 bases are a match to TRBD2. After removal of 6 bases from V and 4 bases from J, the junction contained 18 bases not matched to a gene. The CDR3 has 18 amino acids. The germline V gene encodes CDR1 MDHEN and CDR2 SYDVKM.

The CDR3 protein is CASSSRGRRNGYTF. CDR3 coding DNA: TGTGCCAGCAGTTCCAGGGGGCGTCGGAATGGCTACACCTTC. V gene TRBV28 combines with J gene TRBJ1-2, with 8 bases matching TRBD1. J lost 6 bases, V lost 4 bases, and 7 bases had no gene match. CDR3 size: 14 residues. CDR1 MDHEN and CDR2 SYDVKM come from the germline V gene.

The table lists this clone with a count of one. This CDR3 is CASSNPDRVNTEAFF. CDR3 sequence (DNA): TGTGCCAGCAGCAACCCTGACAGGGTGAACACTGAAGCTTTCTTT. The rearrangement links TRBV21-1 to TRBJ1-1; the table calls TRBD1, which could not be checked here. TRBV21-1 is reported as a pseudogene. CDR3 length: 15 amino acids.

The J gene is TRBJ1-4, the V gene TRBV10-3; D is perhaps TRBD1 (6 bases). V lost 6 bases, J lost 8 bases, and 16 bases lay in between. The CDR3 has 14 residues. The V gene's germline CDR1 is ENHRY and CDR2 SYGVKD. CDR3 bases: TGTGCCATCAGGGACAGTCCAGGCGGGGAAAAACTGTTTTTT. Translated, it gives CAIRDSPGGEKLFF.

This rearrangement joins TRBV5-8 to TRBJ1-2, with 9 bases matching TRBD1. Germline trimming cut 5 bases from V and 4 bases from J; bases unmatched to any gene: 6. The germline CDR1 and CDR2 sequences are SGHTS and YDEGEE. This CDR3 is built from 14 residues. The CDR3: CASRNRGQSYGYTF. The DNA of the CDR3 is TGTGCCAGCAGGAACAGGGGGCAGAGCTATGGCTACACCTTC.